Each of the 6 T cell receptor beta chains below was sequenced from the same sample in a study of CD8 T cells in Susac syndrome. Reverse transcription of roughly 0.45 to 1 ug RNA used random hexamers. MiXCR was run by TCRdb on the immunoSEQ multiplex PCR reads, yielding one entry per CDR3 protein. The sample carries 130,000 or so distinct CDR3 sequences, 96% recorded once. Sequenced input: CD4+ T cells from PBMCs. These receptors came from a human donor with Susac syndrome.

The chain is built from TRBV29-1 and TRBJ1-1; D is unclear. The V end lost 4 bases, the J end lost 1 base, and 10 bases lay between the germline ends. The CDR3 spans 13 residues. CDR1 SQVTM and CDR2 ANQGSEA come from the germline V gene. The CDR3 nucleotides are TGCAGCGTTGCGAAGGGAGGGAACACTGAAGCTTTCTTT. Protein sequence: CSVAKGGNTEAFF.

The V and J genes are TRBV5-4 and TRBJ2-5, with TRBD2 identical over 10 bases. The CDR3 has 15 amino acids. Germline lookup yields CDR1 SGHNT and CDR2 YYREEE (reference sequence). J gave up 5 bases and V 2 bases, and 6 bases lay outside the gene matches. The chain's CDR3 is CASSLGTSGTETQYF. DNA for the CDR3: TGTGCCAGCAGCTTAGGAACTAGCGGGACGGAGACCCAGTACTTC.

The V call is TRBV20-1, the J call TRBJ1-5; tentative D call: TRBD1 (5 bases). Trimming shortened V by 2 bases and J by 0 bases, and 17 bases separated the two germline ends. Germline CDR1 DFQATT, CDR2 SNEGSKA (reference sequence). The CDR3 is 17 amino acids. The CDR3 is CSARNQNLGDSNQPQHF. In DNA, the CDR3 is TGCAGTGCTAGAAACCAAAACCTAGGGGATAGCAATCAGCCCCAGCATTTT.

The chain links TRBV27 to TRBJ2-2; 10 bases are a match to TRBD1. CDR3 size: 16 residues. From germline, CDR1 is MNHEY and CDR2 SMNVEV (reference sequence). V was pared by 2 bases and J by 3 bases, with 3 bases of the junction left unmatched. The CDR3, as DNA: TGTGCCAGCAGTTTAGACAGGGGGCCGGACACCGGGGAGCTGTTTTTT. Translation gives CASSLDRGPDTGELFF.

The chain joins TRBV27 to TRBJ1-5; D unclear. The CDR3 has 10 residues. CDR1 is MNHEY, CDR2 SMNVEV, per germline (reference sequence). V lost 5 bases to trimming and J lost 5 bases, with 1 base between them. The CDR3 region is CASSHQPQHF. Here the CDR3 DNA reads TGTGCCAGCAGTCATCAGCCCCAGCATTTT.

The chain links TRBV29-1 to TRBJ1-2; D remains unclear. Germline V gives CDR1 SQVTM, CDR2 ANQGSEA. The CDR3 contains 11 residues. Trimming pared 7 bases from V and 2 bases from J, leaving 8 bases between. CDR3 in DNA: TGCAGCGCTGGGCAGAACTATGGCTACACCTTC. The encoded protein is CSAGQNYGYTF.